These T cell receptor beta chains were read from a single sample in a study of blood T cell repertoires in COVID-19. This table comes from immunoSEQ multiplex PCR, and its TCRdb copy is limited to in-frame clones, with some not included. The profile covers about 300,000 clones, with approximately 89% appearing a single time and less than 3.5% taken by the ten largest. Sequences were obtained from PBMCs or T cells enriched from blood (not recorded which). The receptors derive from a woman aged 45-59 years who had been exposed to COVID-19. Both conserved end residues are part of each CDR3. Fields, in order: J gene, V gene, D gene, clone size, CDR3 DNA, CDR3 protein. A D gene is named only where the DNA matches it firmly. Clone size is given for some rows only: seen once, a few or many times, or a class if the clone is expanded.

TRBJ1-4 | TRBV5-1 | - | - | TGCGCCAGCAGCTCAGGGTCAGGTGCAACTAATGAAAAACTGTTTTTT | CASSSGSGATNEKLFF
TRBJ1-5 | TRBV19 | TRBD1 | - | TGTGCCAGTAGTATATGGGACAGGGTTCGTGGCGATCAGCCCCAGCATTTT | CASSIWDRVRGDQPQHF
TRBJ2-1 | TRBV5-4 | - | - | TGTGCCAGCAGCTTGGGGCAGGGGAAGTTCAATGAGCAGTTCTTC | CASSLGQGKFNEQFF
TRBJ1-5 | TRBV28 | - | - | TGTGCCAGCAGGTCCTGGGGCAGGGGTTATCATCAGCCCCAGCATTTT | CASRSWGRGYHQPQHF
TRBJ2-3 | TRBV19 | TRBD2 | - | TGTGCCAGTAGTATAGTGCCGGGGGCGGCTAGCGGGGGGAAGGATACGCAGTATTTT | CASSIVPGAASGGKDTQYF
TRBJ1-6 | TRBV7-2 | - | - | TGTGCCAGCAGCCTATATCCGGAGGGTGTCTCGAATTCACCCCTCCACTTT | CASSLYPEGVSNSPLHF
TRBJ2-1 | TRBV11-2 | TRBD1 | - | TGTGCCAGCAGACCCGGACAGGGCTACTCCTACAATGAGCAGTTCTTC | CASRPGQGYSYNEQFF
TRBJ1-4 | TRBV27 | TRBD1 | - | TGTGCCAGCAGCCGACAGGGAAGGGAAAAACTGTTTTTT | CASSRQGREKLFF
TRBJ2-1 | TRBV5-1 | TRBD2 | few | TGCGCCAGCAGCCCAGGAGCGGGACTCTACAATGAGCAGTTCTTC | CASSPGAGLYNEQFF
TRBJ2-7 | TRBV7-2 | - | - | TGTGCCAGCAGCCATTCCTACGAGCAGTACTTC | CASSHSYEQYF
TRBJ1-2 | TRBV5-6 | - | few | TGTGCCAGCAGCTTGGGTAGGGAGAGTGGCTACACCTTC | CASSLGRESGYTF
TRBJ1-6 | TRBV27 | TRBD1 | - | TGTGCCAGCAGTCCAACGACAGGGAATGTTAATAATAATTCACCCCTCCACTTT | CASSPTTGNVNNNSPLHF
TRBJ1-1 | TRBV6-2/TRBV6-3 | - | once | TGTGCCAGCAGTTTACAGGGTCGGGACACTGAAGCTTTCTTT | CASSLQGRDTEAFF
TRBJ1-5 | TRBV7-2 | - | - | TGTGCCAGCAGCTGGGGAGGGAGTCAGCCCCAGCATTTT | CASSWGGSQPQHF
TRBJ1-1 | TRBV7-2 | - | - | TGTGCCAGCCGCACCGGGGGGAAAAACACTGAAGCTTTCTTT | CASRTGGKNTEAFF
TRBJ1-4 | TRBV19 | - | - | TGTGCCAGTAGTATTTTTGGAGGGGATGGTGAAAAACTGTTTTTT | CASSIFGGDGEKLFF
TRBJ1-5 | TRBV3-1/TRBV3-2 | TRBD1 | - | TGTGCCAGCAGCCAAGCTTGGACAGGGGGCAAGTTAAATCAGCCCCAGCATTTT | CASSQAWTGGKLNQPQHF
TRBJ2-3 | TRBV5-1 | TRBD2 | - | TGCGCCAGCAGCCTTGGGAGGGATTCGGGCACAGATACGCAGTATTTT | CASSLGRDSGTDTQYF
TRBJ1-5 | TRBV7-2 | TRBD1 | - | TGTGCCAGCAGCTTAGCGGGACAGCCCTATCAGCCCCAGCATTTT | CASSLAGQPYQPQHF
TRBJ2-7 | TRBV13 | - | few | TGTGCCAGCAGCCGTCTATCTTACGAGCAGTACTTC | CASSRLSYEQYF
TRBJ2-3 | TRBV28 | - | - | TGTGCCAGCAGTTTCCGTGGGGGGGCCACAGATACGCAGTATTTT | CASSFRGGATDTQYF
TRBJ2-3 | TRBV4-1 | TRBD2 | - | TGCGCCAGCAGCCAAGATCTCAGTTTGGGGGGGGATACGCAGTATTTT | CASSQDLSLGGDTQYF
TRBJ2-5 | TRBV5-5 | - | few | TGTGCCAGCAGCCCCCAATCTCCGGACAGAAAAGAGACCCAGTACTTC | CASSPQSPDRKETQYF
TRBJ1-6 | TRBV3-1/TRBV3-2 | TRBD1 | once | TGTGCCAGCAGCCCTTTAACAGGGGACTCACCCCTCCACTTT | CASSPLTGDSPLHF
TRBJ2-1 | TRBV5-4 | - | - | TGTGCCAGCAGCTTGGGGCAGGCCAATGAGCAGTTCTTC | CASSLGQANEQFF
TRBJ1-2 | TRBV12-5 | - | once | TGTGCTAGTGACTCAAGGCCAGGGTCCTATGGCTACACCTTC | CASDSRPGSYGYTF
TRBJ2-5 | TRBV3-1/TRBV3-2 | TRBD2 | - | TGTGCCAGCAGCCAGAGAGCGGGGATTGGAGAGACCCAGTACTTC | CASSQRAGIGETQYF
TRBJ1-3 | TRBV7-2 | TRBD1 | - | TGTGCCAGCAGCTTAGAGGCCCAAGGGACAGTCGGAAACACCATATATTTT | CASSLEAQGTVGNTIYF
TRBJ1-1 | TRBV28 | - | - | TGTGCCAGCAGTTTTTCCGCTGAAGCTTTCTTT | CASSFSAEAFF
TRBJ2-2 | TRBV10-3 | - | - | TGTGCCATCAGCCCGAACGGACCGGGGGCCGGGGAGCTGTTTTTT | CAISPNGPGAGELFF
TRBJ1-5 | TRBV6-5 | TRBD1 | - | TGTGCCAGCAGCGGGACAGGGGGAAATCAGCCCCAGCATTTT | CASSGTGGNQPQHF
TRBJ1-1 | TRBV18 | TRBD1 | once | TGTGCCAGCTCACCGGGGACAGCAAACACTGAAGCTTTCTTT | CASSPGTANTEAFF
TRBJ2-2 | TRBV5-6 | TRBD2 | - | TGTGCCAGCAGTCCCCGTCAACTAGCGGGGAACACCGGGGAGCTGTTTTTT | CASSPRQLAGNTGELFF
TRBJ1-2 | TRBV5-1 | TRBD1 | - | TGCGCCAGCAGCGCCGGACAGGGGGGCTACACCTTC | CASSAGQGGYTF
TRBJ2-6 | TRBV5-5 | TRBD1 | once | TGTGCCAGCAGCTCCCTGGACAGGGGGTCCGGGGCCAACGTCCTGACTTTC | CASSSLDRGSGANVLTF
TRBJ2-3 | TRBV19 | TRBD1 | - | TGTGCCAGCCGGGACAGGGGTACAGATACGCAGTATTTT | CASRDRGTDTQYF